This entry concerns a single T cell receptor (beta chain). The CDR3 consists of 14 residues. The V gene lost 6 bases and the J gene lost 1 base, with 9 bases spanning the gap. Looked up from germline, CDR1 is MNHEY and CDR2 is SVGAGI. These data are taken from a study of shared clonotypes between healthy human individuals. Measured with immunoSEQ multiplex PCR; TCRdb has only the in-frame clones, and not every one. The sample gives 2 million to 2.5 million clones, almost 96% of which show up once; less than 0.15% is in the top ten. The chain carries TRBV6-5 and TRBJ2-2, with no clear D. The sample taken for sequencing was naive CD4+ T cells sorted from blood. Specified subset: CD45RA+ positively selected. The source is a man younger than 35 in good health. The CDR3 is CASRSDGNTGELFF. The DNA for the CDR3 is TGTGCCAGCAGGTCGGACGGGAACACCGGGGAGCTGTTTTTT.